Following are 2 T cell receptor beta chains from one sample sequenced in a study of vaccination and CD4 T cells after COVID-19 (dated 2022 in TCRdb). Libraries were made using PCR. Instrument on record: Illumina iSeq 100. DNA from cultured CD4+ T cells underwent TCR sequencing with the Oncomine TCR Beta short-read assay at the Johns Hopkins FTIC core. TCRdb reanalyzed the raw reads on its own, using fastp at Q25 for trimming and MiXCR for clone calling, and kept in-frame beta chains. Each entry is one CDR3 protein sequence, shown with its most common DNA and genes. Within this sample are 15,000 to 18,000 distinct CDR3 sequences, with approximately 51% of them counted one time only. About 16% of the sample lies in the top ten. The treatment or condition label, read with the paper, signifies: roughly 11-day PBMC culture with coronavirus spike peptide pools or control peptides (ViraFEST assay). Their antigen targets remain unknown.

The material was CD4+ T cells from blood, cultured in vitro, obtained before SARS-CoV-2 vaccination. The receptors shown here come from a human donor who had recovered from COVID-19.

The rearrangement links TRBV7-6 to TRBJ2-7, with D maybe TRBD1 (5 bases). The CDR3 length is 13 residues. Deletions cut 1 base from V and 7 bases from J, with 11 bases between. Germline CDR1 SGHVS, CDR2 FNYEAQ. The CDR3 reads CASSLDLAGEQYF. In DNA, the CDR3 is TGTGCCAGCAGCTTAGACTTAGCAGGGGAGCAGTACTTC.

The CDR3 sequence is CSARDRVGASGQETQYF. The CDR3 DNA reads TGCAGTGCTAGAGATCGTGTAGGGGCTAGCGGGCAAGAGACCCAGTACTTC. The V gene is TRBV20-1, the J gene TRBJ2-5; 8 bases map to TRBD2. J was trimmed by 2 bases and V by 0 bases; bases with no gene match: 11. The CDR3 is 17 amino acids. Germline V gives CDR1 DFQATT, CDR2 SNEGSKA (reference sequence).